This T cell receptor (beta chain) appears in the sequencing data of a study of shared clonotypes between healthy human individuals. On the study more broadly: A couple of female and three male donors aged 18 to 49 were enrolled.

Clones were sequenced by immunoSEQ multiplex PCR, and TCRdb holds only the in-frame ones, with some missing. In the table there are roughly 850,000 clones, just over 95% of which are singletons. Naive CD8 cells lacked CD45RO and underwent positive selection for CCR7, leaving out terminally differentiated effector memory CD45RA+ cells. Germline CDR1 is SGHAT and CDR2 is FQNNGV. The V gene end was trimmed by 4 bases and the J gene end by 8 bases; junction bases not matched to a gene: 8. This CDR3 is 15 amino acids long. Sequenced input: naive CD8+ T cells sorted from blood. This TCR derives from a man aged 30-40 years in good health. The chain joins TRBV11-2 to TRBJ1-5; 10 bases agree with TRBD1. Written as DNA, the CDR3 is TGTGCCAGCAGCTCGGGACAGGGGTTCGTAGAGCCCCAGCATTTT. As protein: CASSSGQGFVEPQHF. Complete variable domain (other parts from reference TRBV11-2 and TRBJ1-5): EAGVAQSPRYKIIEKRQSVAFWCNPISGHATLYWYQQILGQGPKLLIQFQNNGVVDDSQLPKDRFSAERLKGVDSTLKIQPAKLEDSAVYLCASSSGQGFVEPQHFGDGTRLSIL.